This is a list of T cell receptor beta chains from one sample in a study of cytomegalovirus exposure and HLA in healthy donors. Repertoires were generated with immunoSEQ multiplex PCR, while TCRdb's copy carries only in-frame clones and drops some. Of hundreds of thousands of clones listed, about 90% were seen once; the top ten hold roughly 2%. The sample consisted of PBMCs. These receptors were taken from a woman in her late teens or twenties in good health and CMV-seronegative. Each CDR3 is given with its conserved first and last residue. A D gene is named only where the DNA matches it firmly. Clone sizes are given selectively: once, few, many, or a class where the clone is expanded.

D gene: TRBD1; J gene: TRBJ1-6; CDR3 length: 15; clone size: NA; V gene: TRBV10-3; CDR3 protein: CAISSDRGGNSPLHF; CDR3 DNA: TGTGCCATCAGTTCGGACAGGGGCGGGAATTCACCCCTCCACTTT
D gene: TRBD1; J gene: TRBJ1-4; CDR3 length: 12; clone size: NA; V gene: TRBV29-1; CDR3 protein: CSVDRGGEKLFF; CDR3 DNA: TGCAGCGTGGACAGGGGTGGTGAAAAACTGTTTTTT
D gene: TRBD1; J gene: TRBJ1-4; CDR3 length: 15; clone size: NA; V gene: TRBV19; CDR3 protein: CASTHRGTGNEKLFF; CDR3 DNA: TGTGCCAGTACCCATCGAGGGACAGGGAATGAAAAACTGTTTTTT
D gene: NA; J gene: TRBJ1-1; CDR3 length: 18; clone size: NA; V gene: TRBV19; CDR3 protein: CASSWGSPSGHPNTEAFF; CDR3 DNA: TGTGCCAGTAGTTGGGGCTCTCCTTCGGGACACCCGAACACTGAAGCTTTCTTT
D gene: NA; J gene: TRBJ2-7; CDR3 length: 11; clone size: NA; V gene: TRBV28; CDR3 protein: CASSWRYEQYF; CDR3 DNA: TGTGCCAGCAGCTGGCGGTACGAGCAGTACTTC
D gene: TRBD1; J gene: TRBJ2-2; CDR3 length: 16; clone size: few; V gene: TRBV5-1; CDR3 protein: CASSLFRDRGTGELFF; CDR3 DNA: TGCGCCAGCAGCTTGTTCCGGGACAGGGGCACCGGGGAGCTGTTTTTT
D gene: TRBD2; J gene: TRBJ2-7; CDR3 length: 16; clone size: NA; V gene: TRBV27; CDR3 protein: CASSLLTSGGFYEQYF; CDR3 DNA: TGTGCCAGCAGTTTATTAACTAGCGGGGGGTTCTACGAGCAGTACTTC
D gene: TRBD2; J gene: TRBJ2-1; CDR3 length: 15; clone size: NA; V gene: TRBV2; CDR3 protein: CASRAAGGRTPEDVF; CDR3 DNA: TGTGCCAGCAGGGCCGCGGGGGGGCGGACCCCGGAGGATGTCTTC
D gene: NA; J gene: TRBJ1-2; CDR3 length: 15; clone size: NA; V gene: TRBV4-1; CDR3 protein: CASSQDFGNNYGYTF; CDR3 DNA: TGCGCCAGCAGCCAAGATTTCGGGAATAACTATGGCTACACCTTC
D gene: NA; J gene: TRBJ1-3; CDR3 length: 10; clone size: NA; V gene: TRBV10-2; CDR3 protein: CASGSNTIYF; CDR3 DNA: TGCGCCAGCGGCTCGAACACCATATATTTT
D gene: TRBD1; J gene: TRBJ1-1; CDR3 length: 14; clone size: NA; V gene: TRBV7-9; CDR3 protein: CASSYRQGNTEAFF; CDR3 DNA: TGTGCCAGCAGCTACCGACAGGGGAACACTGAAGCTTTCTTT
D gene: NA; J gene: TRBJ1-1; CDR3 length: 17; clone size: NA; V gene: TRBV27; CDR3 protein: CASSLSGVARLATEAFF; CDR3 DNA: TGTGCCAGCAGTTTATCGGGTGTGGCTAGACTCGCCACTGAAGCTTTCTTT
D gene: NA; J gene: TRBJ1-1; CDR3 length: 12; clone size: NA; V gene: TRBV10-3; CDR3 protein: CAISGGNTEAFF; CDR3 DNA: TGTGCCATCAGTGGAGGCAACACTGAAGCTTTCTTT
D gene: NA; J gene: TRBJ2-1; CDR3 length: 11; clone size: NA; V gene: TRBV20-1; CDR3 protein: CSARGDREQFF; CDR3 DNA: TGCAGTGCTAGGGGCGACAGGGAGCAGTTCTTC
D gene: TRBD2; J gene: TRBJ2-3; CDR3 length: 17; clone size: NA; V gene: TRBV6-4; CDR3 protein: CASSDAARTGGPVTQYF; CDR3 DNA: TGTGCCAGCAGTGACGCTGCTAGAACGGGGGGGCCTGTTACGCAGTATTTT
D gene: NA; J gene: TRBJ1-2; CDR3 length: 14; clone size: NA; V gene: TRBV4-1; CDR3 protein: CASSHGGPVYGYTF; CDR3 DNA: TGCGCCAGCAGCCACGGGGGGCCCGTCTATGGCTACACCTTC
D gene: NA; J gene: TRBJ1-1; CDR3 length: 14; clone size: NA; V gene: TRBV10-3; CDR3 protein: CAISGAGQPTEAFF; CDR3 DNA: TGTGCCATCAGCGGAGCCGGACAGCCTACTGAAGCTTTCTTT
D gene: NA; J gene: TRBJ1-1; CDR3 length: 15; clone size: NA; V gene: TRBV15; CDR3 protein: CATSRGPGGDTEAFF; CDR3 DNA: TGTGCCACCAGCAGGGGGCCGGGTGGGGACACTGAAGCTTTCTTT
D gene: TRBD1; J gene: TRBJ1-2; CDR3 length: 15; clone size: NA; V gene: TRBV18; CDR3 protein: CASSPPGQRNYGYTF; CDR3 DNA: TGTGCCAGCTCACCACCGGGACAGAGAAACTATGGCTACACCTTC
D gene: TRBD2; J gene: TRBJ2-7; CDR3 length: 17; clone size: NA; V gene: TRBV29-1; CDR3 protein: CSVDRPSGVKGGDEQYF; CDR3 DNA: TGCAGCGTTGATCGCCCTAGCGGGGTAAAAGGTGGAGACGAGCAGTACTTC
D gene: NA; J gene: TRBJ1-2; CDR3 length: 13; clone size: NA; V gene: TRBV29-1; CDR3 protein: CSVQLQSNYGYTF; CDR3 DNA: TGCAGCGTTCAATTACAGTCTAACTATGGCTACACCTTC
D gene: NA; J gene: TRBJ1-1; CDR3 length: 12; clone size: NA; V gene: TRBV18; CDR3 protein: CASYGGNAEAFF; CDR3 DNA: TGTGCCAGCTACGGGGGGAATGCTGAAGCTTTCTTT